This TCR beta chain came from a study of identical twins (dated by TCRdb to the mid-2010s). For the wider study: The study deep-sequenced TCR alpha and beta repertoires from monozygotic twins, unrelated adults of various ages and cord blood to test whether fetal clonotypes persist. Replicate twin experiments were performed at different times using different library preparation protocols to rule out contamination. Broad study findings and their caveats: Compared with coincidental sharing between unrelated individuals, out-of-frame TCR alpha sequences shared between twins showed an excess of sequences with low generation probability. Conclusions relied on cross-sectional statistical analysis, since the same donors could not be followed over many years. In monozygotic twins, out-of-frame TCR alpha sharing was systematically underestimated by recombination models, although the models agreed with sharing between unrelated individuals. In beta out-of-frame sequences, excess twin sharing was weaker, because having fewer shared sequences lowered the signal-to-noise ratio. Fewer insertions were carried by abundant cord blood beta clonotypes; a weaker similar trend was observed in young adult naive repertoires, while no such trend was observed in memory repertoires. Zero-insertion analyses could be partly confounded by invariant T cells such as MAIT and iNKT, although diverse VJ usage argued against such confounding for most clonotypes.

Preparation of the library involved 5' RACE. This sample was sequenced with an Illumina HiSeq 2000. A universal primer binding site was introduced by template switching, and a unique molecular identifier was present in the final cDNA, enabling accurate counting of TCR cDNA molecules. Specific primers in the conserved constant-segment region were used to synthesize first-strand cDNA for TCR alpha and beta chains. To control for contamination, each cDNA library was double barcoded with a SMART-Mk sample barcode plus Illumina barcodes. TruSeq adapter sequences, together with Illumina sample barcodes, were added in two successive PCR steps. The Illumina HiSeq platform was used with custom primers to sequence TCR alpha and beta cDNA libraries. Under the source paper's analysis protocol: Unique molecular identifiers were extracted from raw reads with MiGEC, and CDR3 positions were determined with MiXCR. Recombination models were inferred per individual with the repgenHMM and IGoR tools using an EM algorithm. The tcR package in R was used for shared clonotype analysis, with sharing normalized by the product of cloneset sizes. Out-of-frame nonproductive sequences were analyzed to study raw recombination free of thymic and clonal selection effects. TCRdb ran its own pipeline on the public reads, namely fastp trimming at Q25 and MiXCR clone calling, and kept in-frame beta chains. CDR3 protein sequences are deduplicated, and each keeps its most common genes and DNA. TCRdb's processing, not the authors', yielded these V and J calls. Present in this sample are approximately 700,000 distinct CDR3 sequences, roughly 18% of which were seen just once. The ten biggest clones cover roughly 13% of the sample.

V loses 7 bases at its end and J loses 5 bases; junction bases beyond the gene matches: 9. The CDR3 holds 15 amino acids from the cysteine to the phenylalanine. Of the read, only the CDR3 DNA is kept; its 45 bases are in frame from base 1. From a lookup of the germline V gene, CDR1 and CDR2 are MNHEY and SVGEGT. All donors were healthy Caucasians. Three pairs of female monozygotic twins, all aged 18 to 29 years, made up the twin cohort. The RNA used for TCR libraries was isolated from peripheral blood mononuclear cells. Worth noting for this clonotype: Its antigen is currently not known. Base qualities are not recorded, but no much larger clone differs from it by a single base.

This sample was also put to use in a study of T cells expressing NK-cell markers. In that second paper, the authors write: TCR beta-chain repertoires were profiled in sorted CD3+CD56+NKG2C+, CD3+CD56+NKG2C- and CD3+CD56-NKG2C+ T-cell subsets from about 8 donors. Among the eight sequenced donors, seven were HCMV-seropositive and one was HCMV-seronegative. In several experiments an anti-gammadeltaTCR antibody was added to restrict sorting to alphabetaTCR-expressing T cells. In roughly six donors, the dominant CD3+CD56+NKG2C+ clonotypes ranked among the top 10 CD8+ clonotypes, making up about 1.0-7.5% of CD8+ T cells. Those dominant clonotypes were again the most abundant among CD3+CD56-NKG2C+ cells in a few donors, at about 28.3-60.1%. It remained unclear whether the expanded NKG2C-expressing T cell clones were specific for HCMV antigens. The study sequenced eight donors, all healthy volunteers chosen at random: three men and five women. HCMV serostatus was determined by detecting HCMV-specific IgG in serum with a commercial ELISA kit. Bulk peripheral blood T-cell repertoires were additionally sequenced from unsorted PBMC for about six donors. MIGEC handled demultiplexing of the reads and grouping by UMI, while MiTCR was used to assemble and quantify clonotypes. To exclude erroneous sequences, only TCR cDNA sequences supported by at least two reads were retained. The tcR package was used for downstream repertoire analysis, and clonotypes were matched across fractions by CDR3 nucleotide sequence plus V segment. VDJmatch was used to annotate antigen specificity against VDJdb, with one amino acid substitution in CDR3 allowed.

The TCR was taken from a woman in her late teens or twenties in good health. Sequenced sample: PBMCs. The chain couples TRBV6-2 or TRBV6-3 to TRBJ2-2; 8 bases in between match TRBD1. The DNA sequence is given as TGTGCCAGCACTTTCGGACAGGGAGCGACCGGGGAGCTGTTTTTT. Its coded protein is CASTFGQGATGELFF.